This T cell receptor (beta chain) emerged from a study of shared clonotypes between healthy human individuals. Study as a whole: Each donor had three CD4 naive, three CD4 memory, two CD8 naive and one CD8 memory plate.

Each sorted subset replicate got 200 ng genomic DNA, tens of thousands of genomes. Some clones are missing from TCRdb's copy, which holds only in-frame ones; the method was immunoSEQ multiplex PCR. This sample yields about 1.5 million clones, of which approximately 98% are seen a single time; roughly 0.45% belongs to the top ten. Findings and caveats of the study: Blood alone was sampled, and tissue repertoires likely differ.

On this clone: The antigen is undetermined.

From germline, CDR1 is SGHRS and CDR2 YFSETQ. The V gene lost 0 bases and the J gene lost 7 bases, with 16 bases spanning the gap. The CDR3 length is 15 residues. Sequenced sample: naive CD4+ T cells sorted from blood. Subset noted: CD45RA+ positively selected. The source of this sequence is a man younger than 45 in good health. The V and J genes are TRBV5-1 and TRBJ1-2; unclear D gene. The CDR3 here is CASSLGTESRSGYTF. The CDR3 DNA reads TGCGCCAGCAGCTTGGGCACAGAGTCAAGGTCTGGCTACACCTTC.